A selection of T cell receptor beta chains follows, all from one sample in a study of shared clonotypes between healthy human individuals. The method was immunoSEQ multiplex PCR; TCRdb's version includes in-frame clones alone and lacks a portion of them. The table records approximately 1.9 million clones, about 94% of them present only once. Sample: naive CD8+ T cells from PBMCs. The receptors originated from a man aged 18 to 29 in good health. Some clones in this sample may be carry-over from other donors' samples. Both conserved end residues are part of each CDR3. Each record gives: clone size, D gene, J gene, V gene, CDR3 DNA, CDR3 protein. The D gene is left open where the match is weak. Clone size is given for some rows only: seen once, a few or many times, or a class if the clone is expanded.

- - TRBJ2-5 TRBV28 TGTGCCAGCAGTTGGCGGAGCCAGACCCAGTACTTC CASSWRSQTQYF
- TRBD2 TRBJ2-3 TRBV19 TGTGCCAGTAGTATAGGGGTAGCGGGAGCAGATACGCAGTATTTT CASSIGVAGADTQYF
- - TRBJ2-7 TRBV4-2 TGTGCCAGCAGCCAAGGAGGGGGCGAGCAGTACTTC CASSQGGGEQYF
- TRBD2 TRBJ2-5 TRBV29-1 TGCAGCGTTGAAGGCCTAGCGGGAGCTTCAGAGACCCAGTACTTC CSVEGLAGASETQYF
- - TRBJ1-3 TRBV27 TGTGCCAGCAGTTTGGATTGGACCGGAGGAAACACCATATATTTT CASSLDWTGGNTIYF
- - TRBJ1-2 TRBV19 TGTGCCAGTAGTATCCCTACCGTTGTGGGGTATGGCTACACCTTC CASSIPTVVGYGYTF
- - TRBJ1-2 TRBV6-5 TGTGCCAGCACCGAGGGTTTAAATAACTATGGCTACACCTTC CASTEGLNNYGYTF
- - TRBJ2-2 TRBV6-6 TGTGCCAGCAGTTACTCGATAATCCAGGGGACCGGGGAGCTGTTTTTT CASSYSIIQGTGELFF
- - TRBJ2-3 TRBV4-1 TGCGCCAGCAGCCTAGTAGCGAGCACAGATACGCAGTATTTT CASSLVASTDTQYF
- TRBD1 TRBJ2-1 TRBV7-9 TGTGCCAGCAGCACGGGACAGGGGGCCCGGGTTGAGCAGTTCTTC CASSTGQGARVEQFF
- - TRBJ2-7 TRBV15 TGTGCCACCAGCAGAGCTCTGGGACGGTCCTACGAGCAGTACTTC CATSRALGRSYEQYF
- TRBD1 TRBJ2-7 TRBV7-7 TGTGCCAGCAGCTTCGACAGGGGCTCCTACGAGCAGTACTTC CASSFDRGSYEQYF
- TRBD2 TRBJ2-5 TRBV7-8 TGTGCCAGCAGCTCTGGACTAGGGCGGGACCAGTACTTC CASSSGLGRDQYF
- - TRBJ1-2 TRBV27 TGTGCCAGCAGTTATCCGTCGGGGGTTGGCTACACCTTC CASSYPSGVGYTF
- - TRBJ1-4 TRBV15 TGTGCCACCAGCAGAGGGGGGTTGGATGAGAAACTGTTTTTT CATSRGGLDEKLFF
- TRBD2 TRBJ2-1 TRBV18 TGTGCCAGCTCACCAACCCTTCTAGCGGGGACCCACGAGCAGTTCTTC CASSPTLLAGTHEQFF
- - TRBJ1-2 TRBV7-9 TGTGCCAGCAGCTTAGTAGGAGGGGACCTGGCTGGCTACACCTTC CASSLVGGDLAGYTF
- - TRBJ2-2 TRBV11-2 TGTGCCAGCAGCTTAGTGGGGGGCGCCTTGACCGGGGAGCTGTTTTTT CASSLVGGALTGELFF
- - TRBJ2-1 TRBV6-1 TGTGCCAGCAGTGAATTGGACGGGGCCTACAATGAGCAGTTCTTC CASSELDGAYNEQFF
- - TRBJ1-1 TRBV15 TGTGCCACCAGCAGACTGAACACTGAAGCTTTCTTT CATSRLNTEAFF
- TRBD2 TRBJ2-3 TRBV11-3 TGTGCCAGCAGCCCTAGCGGGAGACGGTACACAGATACGCAGTATTTT CASSPSGRRYTDTQYF
- - TRBJ1-1 TRBV4-3 TGCGCCAGCAGGATGGGAAAAAGGGGTACAATGAACACTGAAGCTTTCTTT CASRMGKRGTMNTEAFF
- - TRBJ2-7 TRBV5-6 TGTGCCAGCAATACGGGCGGATTATACGAGCAGTACTTC CASNTGGLYEQYF
- TRBD1 TRBJ2-7 TRBV28 TGTGCCAGCAGTCACCGACAGGGATTCCTCTACGAGCAGTACTTC CASSHRQGFLYEQYF
- - TRBJ1-5 TRBV19 TGTGCCAGTCGATGGGGGGGGAACAATCAGCCCCAGCATTTT CASRWGGNNQPQHF
- TRBD2 TRBJ2-3 TRBV30 TGTGCCTGGAGTCTAGCGGGAAACACAGATACGCAGTATTTT CAWSLAGNTDTQYF
once TRBD2 TRBJ2-7 TRBV6-5 TGTGCCAGCAGTAACACCCTAGCGGGGGTCTACGAGCAGTACTTC CASSNTLAGVYEQYF
- - TRBJ2-7 TRBV7-2 TGTGCCAGCAGCCTTCGGACCTACGAGCAGTACTTC CASSLRTYEQYF
- TRBD1 TRBJ2-7 TRBV29-1 TGCAGCGGTCGGACAGGGGGCTCCTACGAGCAGTACTTC CSGRTGGSYEQYF
- TRBD2 TRBJ2-1 TRBV10-3 TGTGCCTCCAAGGGGACTACGGGGTACAATGAGCAGTTCTTC CASKGTTGYNEQFF
- - TRBJ2-3 TRBV2 TGTGCCAGCAGTACAACCGGGTGGTATTTT CASSTTGWYF
- - TRBJ1-3 TRBV15 TGTGCCACCTGGGACGGAGGAAACACCATATATTTT CATWDGGNTIYF
- - TRBJ2-5 TRBV7-9 TGTGCCAGCAGCATTGGACCTTCCTGGCAGACCCAGTACTTC CASSIGPSWQTQYF
- TRBD1 TRBJ2-2 TRBV6-5 TGTGCCAGCAGTTACCTGGGACAGGTCGGGGAGCTGTTTTTT CASSYLGQVGELFF
- TRBD2 TRBJ2-7 TRBV7-6 TGTGCCAGCAGCTTAGGGGCGGGAGGGACCTACGAGCAGTACTTC CASSLGAGGTYEQYF
- - TRBJ1-1 TRBV6-1 TGTGCCAGCATCGGTTACAGTGAAGCTTTCTTT CASIGYSEAFF
- - TRBJ1-1 TRBV6-1 TGTGCCAGCTGGGGCCGTGGGGCACACCTTGAAGCTTTCTTT CASWGRGAHLEAFF
once TRBD2 TRBJ2-5 TRBV5-4 TGTGCCAGCAGAAGAGGACTAGCGGGGCAAGAGACCCAGTACTTC CASRRGLAGQETQYF
- TRBD2 TRBJ2-1 TRBV9 TGTGCCAGCAGCGTCGGGACTAGCGGGAGGTATTCCTACAATGAGCAGTTCTTC CASSVGTSGRYSYNEQFF
- TRBD1 TRBJ2-4 TRBV28 TGTGCCAGCAGTTTGACAGGGAAGAACATTCAGTACTTC CASSLTGKNIQYF
- - TRBJ1-5 TRBV27 TGTGCCAGCAGCTGGCCGAATCAGCCCCAGCATTTT CASSWPNQPQHF
- - TRBJ1-2 TRBV28 TGTGCCAGCAGTTTTGAACCCGGGCAGGGGATCTATGGCTACACCTTC CASSFEPGQGIYGYTF
- TRBD1 TRBJ1-2 TRBV19 TGTGCCAGTAGTTCCTTACAGGGGGCAAACTATGGCTACACCTTC CASSSLQGANYGYTF
- - TRBJ2-3 TRBV27 TGTGCCAGCGGCGACCGGGGCCATAGCACAGATACGCAGTATTTT CASGDRGHSTDTQYF
- - TRBJ2-5 TRBV5-8 TGTGCCAGCAGCCTCCAGAGGGCCCATTGGGGGCAAGAGACCCAGTACTTC CASSLQRAHWGQETQYF
- - TRBJ1-2 TRBV29-1 TGCAGCGTCCTGGTTGCCACTGGGTATGGCTACACCTTC CSVLVATGYGYTF
- - TRBJ1-1 TRBV11-2 TGTGCCAGCAGCTTAGGTCTCGTCGGCACTGAAGCTTTCTTT CASSLGLVGTEAFF